The T cell receptor (beta chain) under discussion was sequenced for a study of Graves' ophthalmopathy and Graves' hyperthyroidism. This clonotype appeared many times. TCR beta CDR3 amplification used RNA transcripts. HTBI-primed first-round RT-PCR preceded second-round multiplex PCR. TCRdb analysed the multiplex PCR reads with MiXCR anew, one entry per CDR3 protein. The data show 300,000 to 500,000 distinct CDR3 sequences, about 16% seen once. The sequenced material came from peripheral blood. The TCR comes from a young woman with stable Graves' hyperthyroidism.

The CDR3, as DNA: TGCGCCAGTAGCGGGGGCCTAGAGACCCAGTACTTC. Protein sequence: CASSGGLETQYF. V gene TRBV10-1 combines with J gene TRBJ2-5; TRBD2 agrees at 9 bases. The length of the CDR3 is 12 residues. The germline CDR1 and CDR2 sequences are WNHNN and SYGVQD (reference sequence). The trim removed 9 bases at V and 4 bases at J, leaving 3 bases unmatched.